One sample yielded the 29 T cell receptor beta chains listed below, sequenced in a study of blood T cell repertoires in COVID-19. Method: immunoSEQ multiplex PCR; TCRdb's copy keeps in-frame clones and lacks some. Of roughly 250,000 clones in the sample, 70% to 90% are singletons; the top ten hold roughly 12%. Input material: peripheral blood. These receptors originate from a woman in her twenties or thirties with COVID-19, enrolled during active disease.

The chain uses TRBV27 and TRBJ2-7; weak D call: TRBD2 (6 bases). The CDR3 spans 15 residues. V lost 5 bases and J lost 9, with 23 bases in between. CDR1 and CDR2 from the germline V gene are MNHEY and SMNVEV (reference sequence). This CDR3 reads CASSPQGPGGLGQYF. The CDR3 DNA sequence: TGTGCCAGCAGTCCCCAGGGCCCCGGGGGATTAGGGCAGTACTTC.

The chain couples TRBV29-1 to TRBJ2-2; no firm D call. Looked up from germline, CDR1 is SQVTM and CDR2 is ANQGSEA. The V and J ends lost 2 bases and 6 bases respectively, with 10 bases between them. CDR3 length: 13 amino acids. In DNA, the CDR3 is TGCAGCGTTGAACCCCTGTCCCCCGGGGAGCTGTTTTTT. It translates to CSVEPLSPGELFF.

V gene TRBV28 combines with J gene TRBJ2-3; 7 bases agree with TRBD1. The CDR3 length is 14 residues. V dropped 7 bases and J dropped 2; count of bases not matched to a gene: 6. Per the germline V gene, CDR1 is MDHEN and CDR2 is SYDVKM. Here the CDR3 DNA reads TGTGCCAGCAACGGACAGGCATACACAGATACGCAGTATTTT. This encodes CASNGQAYTDTQYF.

The chain is built from TRBV29-1 and TRBJ2-5; D is unclear. V was clipped by 0 bases and J by 5 bases, with 10 bases between them. The germline V gene encodes CDR1 SQVTM and CDR2 ANQGSEA. The CDR3 extends over 13 amino acids. The CDR3 protein is CSVEDTNTETQYF. CDR3 in DNA: TGCAGCGTTGAAGACACTAATACGGAGACCCAGTACTTC.

J is TRBJ2-7 and V is TRBV14; 7 bases agree with TRBD1. With 0 bases clipped from V and 2 bases from J, the junction kept 4 bases outside the gene matches. Germline-derived CDR1 and CDR2 are SGHDN and FVKESK. The CDR3 is 15 amino acids. CDR3 loop: CASSQETGVTYEQYF. CDR3 nucleotide sequence: TGTGCCAGCAGCCAAGAAACAGGGGTCACCTACGAGCAGTACTTC.

The chain combines TRBV7-8 with TRBJ1-3, with a possible D match to TRBD1 (5 bases). The germline V gene has CDR1 SGHVS and CDR2 FQNEAQ. This CDR3 spans 14 amino acids. V was cut by 2 bases and J by 7 bases, with 12 bases left in between. CDR3 coding DNA: TGTGCCAGCAGCTTACTGGTAGGGGCCAACACCATATATTTT. It codes for CASSLLVGANTIYF.

The rearrangement joins TRBV27 to TRBJ2-3; 12 nucleotides align to TRBD2. V gave up 10 bases and J gave up 4 bases; unmatched junction bases: 15. Germline V gives CDR1 MNHEY, CDR2 SMNVEV (reference sequence). The CDR3 loop spans 17 amino acids. Here the CDR3 reads CATQTSGGIGPPDTQYF. DNA for the CDR3: TGTGCCACCCAGACTAGCGGGGGTATCGGTCCCCCAGATACGCAGTATTTT.

V usage is TRBV6-1 and J usage is TRBJ1-2, with 12 nucleotides matching TRBD1. Germline CDR1 and CDR2: MNHNS and SASEGT. The CDR3 is made up of 16 amino acids. V gave up 0 bases and J gave up 4 bases; unmatched junction bases: 3. The CDR3 bases are TGTGCCAGCAGTGAAGCGGGGACAGGGGGCGTCTATGGCTACACCTTC. Translation: CASSEAGTGGVYGYTF.

The chain recombines TRBV4-1 with TRBJ1-5; 7 bases are a match to TRBD1. CDR1 is MGHRA and CDR2 is YSYEKL in the germline V gene. V shed 4 bases, J shed 4 bases, and the junction held 7 bases outside the gene matches. The CDR3 contains 15 residues. The CDR3 protein is CASSLGQAYNQPQHF. In nucleotides, the CDR3 is TGCGCCAGCAGCCTTGGACAGGCCTATAATCAGCCCCAGCATTTT.

The gene calls are TRBV5-1 and TRBJ1-1; 11 bases align to TRBD1. The CDR3 spans 17 residues. J gave up 0 bases and V 4 bases, and 8 bases lay outside the gene matches. From germline, CDR1 is SGHRS and CDR2 YFSETQ. Here the CDR3 DNA reads TGCGCCAGCAGCCTGGGGACAGGGGGTGCAATGAACACTGAAGCTTTCTTT. Encoded protein: CASSLGTGGAMNTEAFF.

The chain joins TRBV25-1 to TRBJ1-1, with 8 bases fitting TRBD1. The CDR3 has 15 amino acids. J gave up 5 bases and V 2 bases, and 7 bases lay outside the gene matches. CDR1 is MGHDK, CDR2 SYGVNS, per germline. The CDR3 region is CASSEPGGAGTEAFF. The CDR3 nucleotides read TGTGCCAGCAGTGAACCAGGGGGCGCAGGAACTGAAGCTTTCTTT. Filled out from reference TRBV25-1 and TRBJ1-1, the complete variable domain reads EADIYQTPRYLVIGTGKKITLECSQTMGHDKMYWYQQDPGMELHLIHYSYGVNSTEKGDLSSESTVSRIRTEHFPLTLESARPSHTSQYLCASSEPGGAGTEAFFGQGTRLTVV.

The chain uses TRBV7-8 and TRBJ2-5; the D gene is possibly TRBD1 (5 bases). There are 17 residues in the CDR3. Germline V gene data show CDR1 as SGHVS and CDR2 as FQNEAQ. Trimming pared 0 bases from V and 4 bases from J, leaving 18 bases between. CDR3 loop: CASSLALGGHPGETQYF. The CDR3 DNA follows: TGTGCCAGCAGCTTAGCGCTCGGCGGACACCCGGGAGAGACCCAGTACTTC.

This clone came up a few times. In DNA, the CDR3 is TGTGCCAGCAGCTTCGGGACAGGAAACACTGAAGCTTTCTTT. This codes for CASSFGTGNTEAFF. The genes are TRBV5-5 and TRBJ1-1; 8 bases are a match to TRBD1. The CDR3 has 14 residues. Trimming cost V 2 bases and J 2 bases; bases outside gene matches: 2. CDR1 is SGHKS, CDR2 YYEKEE, per germline (reference sequence).

This clone was observed a single time. The V gene is TRBV5-1, the J gene TRBJ2-2; a weak D match, TRBD1 (6 bases). The CDR3 extends over 16 amino acids. CDR1 and CDR2 (germline): SGHRS, YFSETQ. The V and J ends lost 4 bases and 0 bases respectively, with 13 bases between them. Written as DNA, the CDR3 is TGCGCCAGCAGCGTCTACAGGGTAACGAACACCGGGGAGCTGTTTTTT. Its translation is CASSVYRVTNTGELFF.

V usage is TRBV5-1 and J usage is TRBJ2-2, with no clear D. Germline lookup yields CDR1 SGHRS and CDR2 YFSETQ. Deletions cut 4 bases from V and 6 bases from J, with 7 bases between. This CDR3 region has 12 residues. The CDR3 loop is CASSPAPGELFF. CDR3 DNA sequence: TGCGCCAGCAGCCCCGCGCCCGGGGAGCTGTTTTTT.

This clone came up once. The chain recombines TRBV7-2 with TRBJ1-5, with D possibly TRBD1 on 6 matching bases. The length of the CDR3 is 16 residues. Trimming stripped 2 bases from V and 6 bases from J, with 17 bases between. CDR1 is SGHTA, CDR2 FQGNSA, per germline. The CDR3 DNA sequence: TGTGCCAGCAGCTTACCCGGAACCCAGGGGATTCAGCCCCAGCATTTT. Residues: CASSLPGTQGIQPQHF.

The chain couples TRBV12-3 or TRBV12-4 to TRBJ1-1, with D uncertain. The CDR3 has 10 residues. V lost 7 bases and J 5 bases, leaving 5 bases between the germline ends. Written as DNA, the CDR3 is TGTGCCAGCATCCTTACTGAAGCTTTCTTT. It encodes CASILTEAFF.

The chain joins TRBV27 to TRBJ2-3; D possibly corresponds to TRBD1 (5 bases). Germline loops: CDR1 MNHEY, CDR2 SMNVEV (reference sequence). Between the trimmed V and J ends, which lost 5 bases and 0 bases, there was a span of 9 bases. This CDR3 contains 14 residues. DNA of the CDR3: TGTGCCAGCAGTGACAGATTTAGCACAGATACGCAGTATTTT. Translation: CASSDRFSTDTQYF.

The chain carries TRBV6-6 and TRBJ1-5; TRBD1 might be the D (6 bases). Germline values: CDR1 MNHNY, CDR2 SVGAGI (reference sequence). The CDR3 is 15 residues long. Trimming stripped 0 bases from V and 4 bases from J, with 10 bases between. The CDR3 coding sequence is TGTGCCAGCAGTTACTCGGAGGGGGGGAATCAGCCCCAGCATTTT. Protein product: CASSYSEGGNQPQHF.

As regards this clone: A junction end diverges from the germline sequence, so it may reflect a read error. The chain uses TRBV3-1 (or the pseudogene TRBV3-2) and TRBJ2-7, with TRBD2 identical over 9 bases. Germline V gene lookup returns CDR1 LGHDT and CDR2 YNNKEL (reference sequence). This CDR3 is built from 12 residues. The CDR3: CASSQEGGGVNF. CDR3 sequence (DNA): TGTGCCAGCAGCCAAGAAGGCGGGGGGGTAAACTTC.

This chain connects TRBV29-1 to TRBJ1-1; 10 nucleotides align to TRBD1. This CDR3 is built from 14 residues. The J segment lost 7 bases and the V segment lost 7 bases, leaving 12 bases of the junction unmatched. CDR1 and CDR2 from the germline V gene are SQVTM and ANQGSEA. The CDR3 nucleotides read TGCAGCGCCCGACAGGGGGCTCTATTTGATGAAGCTTTCTTT. Protein: CSARQGALFDEAFF.

The chain is built from TRBV7-9 and TRBJ1-1; D is ambiguous. The V and J ends lost 5 bases and 11 bases respectively, with 15 bases between them. This CDR3 region has 12 residues. Germline CDR1 reads SEHNR; CDR2 reads FQNEAQ (reference sequence). CDR3 sequence (DNA): TGTGCCAGCAGCCTCTCAACCGATGGCGCTTTCTTT. Translating it yields CASSLSTDGAFF. The whole variable domain, remainder taken from reference TRBV7-9 and TRBJ1-1, is DTGVSQNPRHKITKRGQNVTFRCDPISEHNRLYWYRQTLGQGPEFLTYFQNEAQLEKSRLLSDRFSAERPKGSFSTLEIQRTEQGDSAMYLCASSLSTDGAFFGQGTRLTVV.

The chain is built from TRBV13 and TRBJ2-2; 8 nucleotides agree with TRBD2. The germline CDR1 and CDR2 sequences are PRHDT and FYEKMQ (reference sequence). The CDR3 has 18 residues. Unmatched junction bases numbered 8, after V lost 2 bases and J lost 0 bases. The CDR3, as DNA: TGTGCCAGCAGCTTATCTTTAGCGGGGTCTCCGAACACCGGGGAGCTGTTTTTT. Its translation is CASSLSLAGSPNTGELFF.

J is TRBJ2-2 and V is TRBV2; 7 bases agree with TRBD2. Trimming took 1 base from V and 2 from J; bases not matched to a gene: 4. Germline V CDR1 and CDR2: SNHLY, FYNNEI. The CDR3 is 16 amino acids. The CDR3 reads CASSEEGRGNTGELFF. The CDR3 DNA reads TGTGCCAGCAGTGAAGAGGGGAGGGGAAACACCGGGGAGCTGTTTTTT. Looking up the rest from reference TRBV2 and TRBJ2-2 gives the full variable domain: EPEVTQTPSHQVTQMGQEVILRCVPISNHLYFYWYRQILGQKVEFLVSFYNNEISEKSEIFDDQFSVERPDGSNFTLKIRSTKLEDSAMYFCASSEEGRGNTGELFFGEGSRLTVL.

The chain joins TRBV4-2 to TRBJ2-2; TRBD2 aligns across 9 bases. V lost 4 bases to trimming and J lost 3 bases; unmatched junction nucleotides: 9. In germline, CDR1 is LGHNA, CDR2 YNFKEQ. The CDR3 is made up of 17 amino acids. CDR3 amino acids: CASSPRGGGVDTGELFF. Here the CDR3 DNA reads TGTGCCAGCAGCCCGCGGGGCGGGGGGGTGGACACCGGGGAGCTGTTTTTT.

In the case of this clone: The identical CDR3 is also encoded by other nucleotide sequences in the sample. The V and J genes are TRBV7-7 and TRBJ2-5; TRBD1 might be the D (6 bases). CDR3 length: 14 residues. V lost 5 bases and J lost 1, with 11 bases in between. Germline V gives CDR1 SSHAT, CDR2 FNYEAQ (reference sequence). CDR3 region: CASSLTGAQETQYF. DNA for the CDR3: TGTGCCAGCAGCCTGACAGGAGCCCAAGAGACCCAGTACTTC.

This rearrangement joins TRBV5-1 to TRBJ2-1; TRBD1 matches at 8 bases. CDR3 length: 15 residues. Germline-derived CDR1 and CDR2 are SGHRS and YFSETQ. The J segment lost 8 bases and the V segment lost 5 bases, leaving 12 bases of the junction unmatched. This CDR3 reads CASRPPDRVSYEQFF. CDR3 in DNA: TGCGCCAGCAGGCCCCCGGACAGGGTATCTTATGAGCAGTTCTTC.

This clone was recorded only once. The CDR3 DNA reads as TGCGCCAGCAGCTTGTCAGGGTTTGACGAGCAGTACTTC. It codes for CASSLSGFDEQYF. V gene TRBV5-1 combines with J gene TRBJ2-7; the D gene is possibly TRBD1 (5 bases). In germline, CDR1 is SGHRS, CDR2 YFSETQ. V lost 1 base and J 5 bases, leaving 10 bases between the germline ends. The length of the CDR3 is 13 residues.

This rearrangement joins TRBV2 to TRBJ1-3; D ambiguous. The V end was cut by 6 bases, the J end by 3 bases, with 3 bases between. Per germline, CDR1 SNHLY and CDR2 FYNNEI. This CDR3 region has 11 residues. The CDR3 DNA reads TGTGCCAGCAGGAGTGGAAACACCATATATTTT. Protein: CASRSGNTIYF.